What follows is one TCR beta chain and its context. The data stem from a study of T cell responses to AZD1222 COVID-19 vaccine. V lost 5 bases and J lost 4; bases outside the gene matches: 8. Germline-derived CDR1 and CDR2 are GTSNPN and SVGIG (reference sequence). The CDR3 consists of 15 residues. Assay used: immunoSEQ multiplex PCR; TCRdb lists only in-frame clones, some missing. The profile covers roughly 150,000 clones, with 94% appearing a single time and roughly 5% taken by the ten largest. The rearrangement links TRBV30 to TRBJ2-2, with TRBD2 matching over 9 bases. The material was peripheral blood, obtained 28 days after the second AZD1222 dose. The TCR originated in an adult who received the AZD1222 COVID-19 vaccine. The CDR3 coding sequence is TGTGCCTGGTCCGGGACTAGCAGAACCACCGGGGAGCTGTTTTTT. Protein sequence: CAWSGTSRTTGELFF.